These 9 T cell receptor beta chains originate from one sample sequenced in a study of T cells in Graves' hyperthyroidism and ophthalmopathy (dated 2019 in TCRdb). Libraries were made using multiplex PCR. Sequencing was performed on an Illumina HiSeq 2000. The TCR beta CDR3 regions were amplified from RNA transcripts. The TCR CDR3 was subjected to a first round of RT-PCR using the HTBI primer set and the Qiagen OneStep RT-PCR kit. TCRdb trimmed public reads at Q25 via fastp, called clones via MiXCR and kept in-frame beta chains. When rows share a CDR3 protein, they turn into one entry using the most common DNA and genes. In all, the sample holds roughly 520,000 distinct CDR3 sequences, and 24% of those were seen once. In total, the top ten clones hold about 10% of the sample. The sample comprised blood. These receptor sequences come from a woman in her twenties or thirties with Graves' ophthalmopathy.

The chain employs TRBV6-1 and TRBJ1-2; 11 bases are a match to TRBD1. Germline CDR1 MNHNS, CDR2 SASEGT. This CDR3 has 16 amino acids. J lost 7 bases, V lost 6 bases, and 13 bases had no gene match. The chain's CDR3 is CASSFLRTGGAGGYTF. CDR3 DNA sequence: TGTGCCAGCAGCTTCCTACGGACAGGGGGCGCGGGTGGCTACACCTTC.

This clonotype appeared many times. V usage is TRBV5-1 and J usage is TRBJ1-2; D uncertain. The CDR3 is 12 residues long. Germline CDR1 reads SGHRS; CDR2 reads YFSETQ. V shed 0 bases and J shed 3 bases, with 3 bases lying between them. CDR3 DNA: TGCGCCAGCAGCTTGGATGACTATGGCTACACCTTC. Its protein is CASSLDDYGYTF.

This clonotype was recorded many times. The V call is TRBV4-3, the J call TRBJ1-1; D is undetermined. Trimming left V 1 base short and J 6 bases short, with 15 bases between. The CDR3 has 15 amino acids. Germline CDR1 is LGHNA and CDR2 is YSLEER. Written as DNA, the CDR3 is TGCGCCAGCAGCCAAGGATCGGGGAGGTTTCCTGAAGCTTTCTTT. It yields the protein CASSQGSGRFPEAFF.

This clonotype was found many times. CDR3 DNA: TGCAGTGCTAGCAAAGGTGTGGCAGGGGGCTTGAATGGCTACACCTTC. Amino acids: CSASKGVAGGLNGYTF. The V call is TRBV20-1, the J call TRBJ1-2, with 8 bases identical to TRBD1. The length of the CDR3 is 16 residues. CDR1 and CDR2 (germline): DFQATT, SNEGSKA (reference sequence). Trimming at V came to 3 bases and at J to 6 bases, leaving 15 bases not matched to a gene.

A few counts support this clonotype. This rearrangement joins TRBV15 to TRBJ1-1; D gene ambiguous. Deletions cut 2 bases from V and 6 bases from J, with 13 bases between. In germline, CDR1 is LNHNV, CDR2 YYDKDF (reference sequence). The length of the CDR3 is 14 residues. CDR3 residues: CATSRSSSGAEAFF. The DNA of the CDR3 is TGTGCCACCAGCAGATCTTCGTCTGGGGCTGAAGCTTTCTTT.

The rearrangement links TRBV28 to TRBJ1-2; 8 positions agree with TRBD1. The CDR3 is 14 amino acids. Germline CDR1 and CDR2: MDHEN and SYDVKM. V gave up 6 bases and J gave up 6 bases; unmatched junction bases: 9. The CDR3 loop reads CASSTRGLLDGYTF. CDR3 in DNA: TGTGCCAGCAGCACCAGGGGGCTATTGGATGGCTACACCTTC.

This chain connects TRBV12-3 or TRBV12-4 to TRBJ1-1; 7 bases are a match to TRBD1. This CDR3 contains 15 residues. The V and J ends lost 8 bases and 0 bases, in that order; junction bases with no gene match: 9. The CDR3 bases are TGTGCCAGCCAAAGACAGGGTGGGATGAACACTGAAGCTTTCTTT. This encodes CASQRQGGMNTEAFF.

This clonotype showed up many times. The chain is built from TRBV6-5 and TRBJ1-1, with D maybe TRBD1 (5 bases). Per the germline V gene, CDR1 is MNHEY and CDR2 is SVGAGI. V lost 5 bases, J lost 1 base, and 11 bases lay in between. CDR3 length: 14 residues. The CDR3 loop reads CASSRGVWNTEAFF. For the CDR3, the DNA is TGTGCCAGCAGTCGAGGGGTTTGGAACACTGAAGCTTTCTTT.

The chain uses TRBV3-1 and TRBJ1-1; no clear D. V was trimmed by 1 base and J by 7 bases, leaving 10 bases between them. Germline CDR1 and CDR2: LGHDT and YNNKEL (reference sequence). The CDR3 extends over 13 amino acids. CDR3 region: CASSQGSGFEAFF. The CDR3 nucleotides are TGTGCCAGCAGCCAAGGGTCCGGGTTTGAAGCTTTCTTT. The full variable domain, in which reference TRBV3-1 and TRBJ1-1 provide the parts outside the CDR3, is DTAVSQTPKYLVTQMGNDKSIKCEQNLGHDTMYWYKQDSKKFLKIMFSYNNKELIINETVPNRFSPKSPDKAHLNLHINSLELGDSAVYFCASSQGSGFEAFFGQGTRLTVV.